The TCR beta chain described here comes from a study of blood T cell repertoires in COVID-19. At the level of the study: Acute-phase and convalescent COVID-19 samples originated in the United States, Italy and Spain.

In germline, CDR1 is MNHEY, CDR2 SVGEGT. The CDR3 spans 15 residues. With 0 bases removed from V and 0 bases from J, the gap between germline ends came to 3 bases. Assay used: immunoSEQ multiplex PCR; TCRdb lists only in-frame clones, some missing. This sample has some 270,000 clones, with approximately 83% found just once. Sample: peripheral blood. This clonotype was obtained from a woman aged 70-85 years with acute or convalescent COVID-19. The chain joins TRBV6-2 or TRBV6-3 to TRBJ2-6; D unresolved. The CDR3 loop reads CASSYSLSGANVLTF. CDR3 sequence (DNA): TGTGCCAGCAGTTACTCTCTCTCTGGGGCCAACGTCCTGACTTTC.